The TCR beta chain described here comes from a study of blood T cell repertoires in COVID-19 (TCRdb year 2020). About the full investigation: Samples covering the acute and convalescent phases of COVID-19 were provided by collaborators in the United States, Italy and Spain. Where available, HLA class I and class II types were taken from metadata supplied by the sample provider and were not determined by assay-based typing. The repertoires were released in a freely available public database intended as a resource for research on the immune response to SARS-CoV-2. Deeply sampled blood TCRbeta repertoires from subjects exposed to, actively infected with, or recovered from COVID-19 were included in the dataset. The sample metadata nearly always contained a de-identified subject ID, COVID-19 status, age in years and sex. The samples were drawn from two sources: the first 160 participants of the ongoing ImmuneRACE study, and 1,000 to 1,500 subjects contributed by 6 global collaborators. The material from the prospective study consisted of cDNA or gDNA derived from T cells, B-cell-depleted T cells, or PBMCs.

TCRbeta CDR3 regions were amplified from genomic DNA by means of the immunoSEQ Assay, a bias-controlled multiplex PCR. Concerning the study's data processing: The number of nucleated cells in each sample was estimated from the amplification of reference gene primers within the assay. To quantify the absolute abundance of each unique TCRbeta CDR3 rearrangement, sequence reads were collapsed and filtered. For each sample, productive Simpson clonality was calculated as the square root of Simpson's diversity index across productive rearrangements. TCRdb obtained this table from immuneACCESS and retained in-frame rearrangements with V and J assigned. These tables miss some clones; where compared with another copy, unresolved V genes account for less than half of the shortfall, and the remainder is unexplained. V, J and clone size were drawn from that table, and D and trimming were deduced from the DNA. The sample table shows 270,000 or so clones, and about 87% are seen once. The ten largest account for approximately 9% of the sample.

General conclusions and limits of the study: The amount of clinical and demographic metadata varied by source and participant and was provided uncurated.

Collaborating institutions collected whole blood in K2EDTA tubes following their own protocols. Collaborator samples were shipped for TCRbeta analysis as frozen whole blood, isolated PBMCs, or DNA extracted from either sample type. A remark on this clone: Its antigen specificity is not known. No quality values exist for individual bases; no much larger clone is one base distant.

This clonotype originated in a human donor in a cohort sampled during active COVID-19. The sample consisted of peripheral blood.

The nucleotides read TGTGCCAGCAGTGAAGTGGAGAGGCTAAGGATTAAGCAGTACTTC. It codes for CASSEVERLRIKQYF. The chain joins TRBV6-1 to TRBJ2-7, with an unclear D gene assignment. CDR3 length: 15 amino acids, cysteine to phenylalanine. Just CDR3 DNA is preserved here, 45 bases in frame from base 1. Deletion took 1 base off V and 8 bases off J, with a span of 18 bases between the germline ends. CDR1 and CDR2, looked up from the germline V gene, are MNHNS and SASEGT.